Detailed here is one T cell receptor (beta chain). No antigen is known for it. The sample holds no much larger clone one base away, and base qualities are not on file. Other DNA sequences in the sample encode the same CDR3. The sample belongs to a study of cytomegalovirus exposure and HLA in healthy donors (dated by TCRdb to between 2016 and 2019). Background for the entire study: An earlier analysis of 587 of the donors reported 250 to 300 Gb of sequence data and 117 million unique TCR beta sequences obtained from 150 million to 200 million T cells. An early release that covered some 640 HLA-typed donors contained about 300 gigabases of sequencing data and approximately 85 million unique TCR sequences. Among the approximately 400 genotyped donors, approximately 82% belonged to the genetic ancestry cluster associated with self-reported Caucasian donors. The study aimed to test whether cataloging public T cell receptors could reveal signatures of past pathogen exposure. The study profiled the T cell repertoires of hundreds of subjects by immunosequencing and related them to cytomegalovirus serostatus. A separate validation cohort of 90 to 150 different subjects was used in addition to the 666-subject first cohort. To predict cytomegalovirus infection status, the study combined high-throughput TCR immunosequencing, statistical association of individual TCRs with disease status, and machine learning. To study patterns of TCR occurrence, a later analysis re-analyzed previously published TCR beta repertoires from hundreds of donors and added high-resolution HLA genotyping. In the later analysis, no new phenotypic data were used to find candidate immune exposures; instead, reliance was placed on TCR beta sequences and their occurrence across donors. In an earlier analysis of 587 of the donors, high-throughput TCR beta sequencing was used to judge whether each TCR beta V gene segment behaved as functional or pseudogenic. Donor age, sex, ethnicity and CMV serostatus were compiled alongside the repertoire data. A later genetic analysis took genome-wide SNP genotypes for about three fifths of the 666 donors and used that subset as a discovery cohort. Every repertoire in the discovery cohort had been generated on one and the same sequencing platform. HLA typing covered class I and class II loci at four-digit resolution. Typing coverage differed by locus: A, B, C, DRB1 and DQB1 were typed in roughly 620-630 donors, DQA1 in roughly 500, DPA1 in around 610, and DPB1 in 472. Four to six DR-DQ haplotypes were handled as single units for association and clustering because linkage in the cohort was strong. Among some 400 genotyped donors of the cohort, an average of approximately 200,000 unique TCR beta nucleotide sequences was sequenced per donor, of which roughly 17% were non-productive. Paper-wide results and their limitations: This cohort had only TCR beta chains sequenced, and the lack of alpha or paired-chain data limited which features could be detected. When HLA alleles, especially DR and DQ, strongly co-occurred, TCR associations were difficult to assign to individual alleles. V-gene and J-gene trimming of TCR beta chains was associated with a missense DCLRE1C variant in a later genetic analysis, and the association was replicated in an independent cohort. Most TCR sequences were seen in very few donors, while some public TCRs were found in many individuals. In a later genetic analysis, fewer N-insertions in productive TCRs were reported among donors in an Asian-associated ancestry cluster than the approximately 670-donor mean. In a later analysis, several top co-occurrence clusters were reported to appear linked to parvovirus B19, influenza, CMV and Epstein-Barr virus. The 87-base-pair reads could not distinguish some IMGT-functional V segments, including TRBV6-2 and TRBV6-3, so those segments were excluded. In a later analysis, more than 15,000 TCR beta sequences were associated with specific HLA alleles at a false discovery rate of 0.05. Fewer than 20 rarely observed V segments, including chromosome 9 orphons, were excluded from the earlier analysis of almost 600 of the donors because counts were too low. The classifier was reported to diagnose cytomegalovirus status with high specificity and sensitivity in both the original cohort and the validation cohort. For the cohort, immune exposure information was limited to CMV serostatus. According to a later analysis, TCR association rates differed among HLA loci, with DRB1 alleles showing the most associated TCRs and HLA-C alleles showing the fewest. A further reported finding was that TCR beta sequences accurately predicted the HLA-A and HLA-B alleles for most subjects in the first cohort. A cluster of highly shared sequence variants was judged likely to be a technical artifact of the sequencing pipeline. In a later analysis, most CMV-associated TCR beta chains were found to appear HLA-restricted, with HLA associations seemingly driven largely by CMV exposure. In a later analysis, HLA-associated TCR beta chains were found to be more clonally expanded and to have lower generation probabilities than equally common non-associated chains. Sequencing depth was assumed to be roughly uniform across donors in the presence/absence analyses, though that assumption may not hold. HLA typing was unavailable for some donors at each locus, so association tests used only the typed subset. Linkage disequilibrium might explain the correlated functional status among segregating V segments, but an unknown experimental factor could not be ruled out. The study listed 164 TCR beta chains as associated with cytomegalovirus. It was suggested by the authors that the approach could potentially be generalized to other disease states and immunological phenotypes. In an earlier analysis of roughly 560 of the donors, most TCR beta V segments were observed in productive rearrangements about 87% or about 30% of the time, broadly matching IMGT annotations. In vitro tests confirmed that a few of the cytomegalovirus-associated TCR beta chains recognize cytomegalovirus antigens.

For this chain, trimming is 0 bases at the V end and 3 bases at the J end, and the number of junction bases without a gene match is 4. The germline V gene (reference sequence) specifies MNHEY as CDR1 and SMNVEV as CDR2. From cysteine to phenylalanine, the CDR3 is 15 amino acids long. The kept DNA is CDR3 alone, 45 bases in frame from the first base. The library relied on the immunoSEQ multiplex PCR assay. The multiplex PCR relied on a mix of 60 forward primers for TCR Vbeta segments and 13 reverse primers for TCR Jbeta segments. A multiplex PCR assay on genomic DNA amplified the CDR3 region of rearranged TCR beta genes. Amplified TCR beta libraries were sequenced as 87-base-pair reads on the Illumina HiSeq System. In the paper's pipeline: Across the 500 to 700 repertoires, a later analysis counted around 80 million unique TCR beta chains, 9 million to 14 million of which were shared by at least two donors. A nearest-neighbor algorithm error-corrected the raw reads and collapsed the reads into unique sequences, merging closely related sequences to remove PCR and sequencing errors. CDR3 sequences were aligned to IMGT reference sequences to assign V, D and J gene segments. For a sequence to be retained, at least a six-nucleotide match to both a V gene segment and a J gene segment was required. Rearrangements were classified as productive when the CDR3 lacked stop codons and remained in frame with V and J, and all other rearrangements were classified as non-productive. Following IMGT convention, CDR3 was defined as the stretch from the second conserved V-encoded cysteine up to the conserved J-encoded phenylalanine. Sequences without an unambiguous match to a single V gene segment were excluded from the earlier analysis of approximately 560 of the donors. An earlier analysis of 450 to 650 of the donors called V segments functional above 56.7% productive rearrangements and segregating when the between-donor standard deviation exceeded 5%. A statistical classification framework was built to diagnose cytomegalovirus status from the catalog of TCR beta chain sequences. In a later analysis, TCR nucleotide sequences were compared against IMGT/GENE-DB human TR gene sequences so that V and J genes could be assigned. In a later analysis, CDR3 sequences and most-parsimonious VDJ recombination scenarios were assigned using the TCRdist pipeline. In a later analysis, each TCR beta chain was defined by its CDR3 amino acid sequence together with its V-gene family, and reads without a unique V-gene family were excluded. As a way to deal with suspected cross-contamination and a sequencing artifact, a later analysis dropped 500 to 700 nucleotide sequences that were highly shared and had low generation probability. A later analysis calculated a clonal expansion index for each public chain from normalized within-repertoire ranks of inferred template counts. In a later analysis, generation probabilities were computed using a VDJ recombination model fitted to out-of-frame rearrangements, and the results were checked against IGoR. A later analysis scored TCR-TCR, TCR-HLA and TCR-CMV co-occurrence with hypergeometric tests, applying a repertoire-size bias correction to TCR pairs. To estimate false discovery rates, a later analysis permuted the HLA or CMV assignments 20 times. In a later analysis, co-occurring TCRs were grouped using DBSCAN, and TCRdist sequence similarity was added for clustering within HLA-allele-positive subsets. Repertoires with fewer than 30,000 or more than 120,000 public chains were left out of co-occurrence clustering, as were five repertoires with anomalous nucleotide sharing. The immuneACCESS repertoire file appears here via TCRdb, limited to in-frame rearrangements. These files lack a portion of the clones; in checked studies, under half of the deficit traces to unresolved V genes, and the cause of the others is not known. V, J and clone size are taken as reported in that table, and D and trimming were inferred from the DNA itself. The sample has about 160,000 clones on record, approximately 86% of them singletons. The ten largest clones take up roughly 1.8% of the sample.

In total, approximately 700 healthy bone marrow donors made up the cohort. Cohort members were all nominally healthy when sampled, although unrecorded immune exposures were likely present. The donor tested CMV seronegative, placing the donor among the 350 or so seronegative members of the cohort. Each donor provided a peripheral blood sample, and peripheral blood mononuclear cells were used for TCR beta sequencing. Genomic DNA extraction from the blood cell samples was performed with the Qiagen DNeasy Blood Extraction Kit. The sequenced sample was PBMCs. The sequence came from a woman aged 18-30 years in good health and CMV-seronegative. The rearrangement joined TRBV27 to TRBJ2-7; TRBD2 agrees with 8 junctional bases. The CDR3 region reads CASSLSGLAGYEQYF. Here is the DNA: TGTGCCAGCAGTTTATCGGGGCTAGCGGGCTACGAGCAGTACTTC.